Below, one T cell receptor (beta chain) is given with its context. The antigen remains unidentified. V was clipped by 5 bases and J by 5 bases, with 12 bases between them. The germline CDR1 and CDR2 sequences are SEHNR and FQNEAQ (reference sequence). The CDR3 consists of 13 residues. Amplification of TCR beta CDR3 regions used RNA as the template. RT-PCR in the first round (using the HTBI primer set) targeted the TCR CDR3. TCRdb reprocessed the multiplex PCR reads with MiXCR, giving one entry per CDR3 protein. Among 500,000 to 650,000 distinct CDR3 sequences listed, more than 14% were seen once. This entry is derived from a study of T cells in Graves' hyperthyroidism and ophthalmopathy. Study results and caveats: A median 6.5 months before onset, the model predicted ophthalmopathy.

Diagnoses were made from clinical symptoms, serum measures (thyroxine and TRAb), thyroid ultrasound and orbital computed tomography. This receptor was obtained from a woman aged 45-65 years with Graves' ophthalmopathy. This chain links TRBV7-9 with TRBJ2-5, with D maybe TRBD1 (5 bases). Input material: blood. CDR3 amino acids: CASSALGRETQYF. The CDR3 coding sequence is TGTGCCAGCAGCGCCCTGGGGCGGGAGACCCAGTACTTC.